A selection of T cell receptor beta chains follows, all from one sample in a study of Ad26.COV2.S vaccination and SARS-CoV-2 variants. Only in-frame clones appear in the TCRdb table, and some are missing; sequencing was by immunoSEQ multiplex PCR. The sample lists 300,000 to 400,000 clones, roughly 87% occurring once. The sequences come from peripheral blood, collected in a trial of Ad26.COV2.S vaccine versus placebo. The receptors come from a person between 18 and 65 years old who received the Ad26.COV2.S COVID-19 vaccine or a placebo. Each CDR3 is given with its conserved first and last residue. D genes are given only for firm matches. Where a row states a size, it is once, few, many or the class of an expanded clone; other rows omit it.

V gene	J gene	D gene	clone size	CDR3 protein	CDR3 DNA
TRBV5-1	TRBJ2-5	.	.	CASSLAPGNVETQYF	TGCGCCAGCAGCTTGGCCCCCGGGAATGTAGAGACCCAGTACTTC
TRBV6-1	TRBJ2-5	TRBD2	.	CASSDLLAGVIQETQYF	TGTGCCAGCAGTGATTTACTAGCGGGGGTCATCCAAGAGACCCAGTACTTC
TRBV19	TRBJ2-2	TRBD1	.	CASSQDRRKSTGELFF	TGTGCCAGTAGTCAGGACAGGCGAAAGAGCACCGGGGAGCTGTTTTTT
TRBV6-5	TRBJ2-7	TRBD2	.	CASSYSGGTLYEQYF	TGTGCCAGCAGTTATAGCGGGGGGACCCTCTACGAGCAGTACTTC
TRBV2	TRBJ2-3	.	.	CASRGHITDTQYF	TGTGCCAGCAGGGGACACATCACAGATACGCAGTATTTT
TRBV30	TRBJ1-3	TRBD1	.	CAWSSFFSGQYNSGNTIYF	TGTGCCTGGAGTTCATTTTTCTCGGGACAGTACAACTCTGGAAACACCATATATTTT
TRBV6-2/TRBV6-3	TRBJ1-4	.	.	CASSSMIEKLFF	TGTGCCAGCAGTTCGATGATTGAAAAACTGTTTTTT
TRBV4-3	TRBJ2-2	.	.	CASSQEGGVTGELFF	TGCGCCAGCAGCCAAGAGGGGGGAGTAACCGGGGAGCTGTTTTTT
TRBV2	TRBJ2-2	.	.	CASSEGGWELFF	TGTGCCAGCAGTGAAGGGGGCTGGGAGCTGTTTTTT
TRBV5-8	TRBJ2-7	.	once	CASSLGVRVYEQYF	TGTGCCAGCAGCTTGGGCGTCAGGGTTTACGAGCAGTACTTC